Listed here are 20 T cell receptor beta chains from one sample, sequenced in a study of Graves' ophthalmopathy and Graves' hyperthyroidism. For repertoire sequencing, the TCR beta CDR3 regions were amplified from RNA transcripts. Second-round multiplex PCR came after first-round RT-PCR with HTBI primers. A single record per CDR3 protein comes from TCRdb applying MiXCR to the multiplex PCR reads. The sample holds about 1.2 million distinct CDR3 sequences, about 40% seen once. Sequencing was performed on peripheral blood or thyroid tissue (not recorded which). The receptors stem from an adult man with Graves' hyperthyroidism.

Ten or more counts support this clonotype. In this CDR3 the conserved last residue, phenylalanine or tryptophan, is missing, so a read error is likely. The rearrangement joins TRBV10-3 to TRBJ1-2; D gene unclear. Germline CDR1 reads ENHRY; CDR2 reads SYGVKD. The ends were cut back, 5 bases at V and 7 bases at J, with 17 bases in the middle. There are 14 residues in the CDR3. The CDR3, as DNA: TGTGCCATCAGTAAGGGCCCCCGTGAAGGTGGCTACACCCTC. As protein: CAISKGPREGGYTL.

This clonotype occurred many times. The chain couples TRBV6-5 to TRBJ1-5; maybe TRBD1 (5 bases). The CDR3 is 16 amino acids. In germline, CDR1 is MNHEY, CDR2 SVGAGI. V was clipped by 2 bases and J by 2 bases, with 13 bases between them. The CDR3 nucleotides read TGTGCCAGCAGTTACGGTGGGGGAAGGGGCAATCAGCCCCAGCATTTT. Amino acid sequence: CASSYGGGRGNQPQHF.

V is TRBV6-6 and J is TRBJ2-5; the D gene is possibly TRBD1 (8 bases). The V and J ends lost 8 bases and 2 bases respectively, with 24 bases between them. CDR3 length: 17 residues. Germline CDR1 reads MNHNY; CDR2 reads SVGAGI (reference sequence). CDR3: CASAQGASGKHQETQYF. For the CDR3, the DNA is TGTGCCAGCGCCCAGGGGGCTAGCGGAAAACATCAAGAGACCCAGTACTTC.

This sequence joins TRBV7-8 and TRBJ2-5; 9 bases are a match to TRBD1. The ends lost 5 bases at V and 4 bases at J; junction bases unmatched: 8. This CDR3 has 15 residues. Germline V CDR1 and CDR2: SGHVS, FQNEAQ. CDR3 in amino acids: CASSQGQGGGETQYF. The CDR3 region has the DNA TGTGCCAGCAGCCAGGGACAGGGAGGAGGAGAGACCCAGTACTTC.

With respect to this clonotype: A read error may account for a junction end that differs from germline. CDR3 sequence (DNA): TGTGCCAGCAGGATTACCGGGACTAGCTCCTACGAGCAGTACTTC. Translated, it gives CASRITGTSSYEQYF. The gene calls are TRBV10-2 and TRBJ2-7; TRBD2 matches 8 bases. Germline V lookup: CDR1 WSHSY, CDR2 SAAADI. This CDR3 has 15 amino acids.

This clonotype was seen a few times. The CDR3 here is CSAPRLAGAYEQYF. For the CDR3, the DNA is TGCAGTGCACCCCGACTAGCGGGAGCCTACGAGCAGTACTTC. V gene TRBV20-1 combines with J gene TRBJ2-7; 12 nucleotides match TRBD2. CDR1 DFQATT and CDR2 SNEGSKA come from the germline V gene (reference sequence). CDR3 length: 14 residues. J gave up 2 bases and V 6 bases, and 5 bases lay outside the gene matches.

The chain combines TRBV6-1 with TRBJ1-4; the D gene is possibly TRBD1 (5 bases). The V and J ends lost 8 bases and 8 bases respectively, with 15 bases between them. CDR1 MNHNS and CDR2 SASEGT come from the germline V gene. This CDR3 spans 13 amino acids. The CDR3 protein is CASCTGRGEKLFF. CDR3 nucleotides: TGTGCCAGCTGCACAGGACGGGGGGAAAAACTGTTTTTT.

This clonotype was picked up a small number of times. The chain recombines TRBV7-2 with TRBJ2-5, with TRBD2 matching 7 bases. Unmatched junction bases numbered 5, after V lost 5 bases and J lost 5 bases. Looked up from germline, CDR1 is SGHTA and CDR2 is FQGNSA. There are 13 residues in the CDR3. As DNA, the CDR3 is TGTGCCAGCAGCACGCCAGCGGGGGAGACCCAGTACTTC. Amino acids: CASSTPAGETQYF.

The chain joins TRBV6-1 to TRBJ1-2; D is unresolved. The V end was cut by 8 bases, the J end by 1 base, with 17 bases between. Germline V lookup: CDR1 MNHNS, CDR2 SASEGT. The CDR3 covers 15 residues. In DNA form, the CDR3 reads TGTGCCAGCGGGAAGACGGTAGGCAATAACTATGGCTACACCTTC. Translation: CASGKTVGNNYGYTF.

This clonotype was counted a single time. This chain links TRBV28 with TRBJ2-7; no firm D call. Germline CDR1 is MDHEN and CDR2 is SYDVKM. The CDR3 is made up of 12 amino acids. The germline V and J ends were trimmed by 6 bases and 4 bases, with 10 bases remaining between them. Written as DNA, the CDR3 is TGTGCCAGCAGCTACCCAGAATACGAGCAGTACTTC. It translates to CASSYPEYEQYF.

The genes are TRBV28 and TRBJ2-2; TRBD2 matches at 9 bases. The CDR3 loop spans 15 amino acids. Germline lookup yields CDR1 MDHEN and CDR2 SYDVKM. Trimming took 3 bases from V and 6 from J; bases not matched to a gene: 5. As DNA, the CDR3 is TGTGCCAGCAGTTTGAGGACTAGCGCGGCCGGGGAGCTGTTTTTT. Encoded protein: CASSLRTSAAGELFF.

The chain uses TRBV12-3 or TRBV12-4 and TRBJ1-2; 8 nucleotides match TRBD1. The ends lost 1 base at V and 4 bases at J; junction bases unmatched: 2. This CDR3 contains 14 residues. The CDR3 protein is CASSLDRGAYGYTF. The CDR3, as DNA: TGTGCCAGCAGTTTAGACAGGGGGGCCTATGGCTACACCTTC.

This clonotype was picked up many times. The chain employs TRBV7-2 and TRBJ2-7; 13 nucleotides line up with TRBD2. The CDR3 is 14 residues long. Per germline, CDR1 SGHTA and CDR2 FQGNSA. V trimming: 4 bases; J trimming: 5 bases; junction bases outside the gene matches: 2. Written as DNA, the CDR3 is TGTGCCAGCAGCTCCGGACTAGCGGGAGACGAGCAGTACTTC. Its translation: CASSSGLAGDEQYF.

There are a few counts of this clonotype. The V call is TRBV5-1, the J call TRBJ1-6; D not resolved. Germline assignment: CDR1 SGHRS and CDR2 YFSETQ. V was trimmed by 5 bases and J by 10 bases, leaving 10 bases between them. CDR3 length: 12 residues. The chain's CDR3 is CASREDDSPLHF. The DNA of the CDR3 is TGCGCCAGCAGAGAGGACGACTCACCCCTCCACTTT.

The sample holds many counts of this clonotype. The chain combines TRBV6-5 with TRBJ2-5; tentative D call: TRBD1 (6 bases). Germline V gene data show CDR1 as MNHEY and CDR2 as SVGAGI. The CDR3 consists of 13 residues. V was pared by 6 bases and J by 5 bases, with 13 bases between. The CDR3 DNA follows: TGTGCCAGCAGGAGCCACAGGGAGGAGACCCAGTACTTC. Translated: CASRSHREETQYF.

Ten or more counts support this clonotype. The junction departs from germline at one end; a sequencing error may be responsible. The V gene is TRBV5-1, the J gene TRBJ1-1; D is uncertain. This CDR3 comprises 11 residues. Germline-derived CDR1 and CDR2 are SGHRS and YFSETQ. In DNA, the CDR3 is TGCGCCAGCAGCCTCAACAGTGAAGCTTTCTTT. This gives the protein CASSLNSEAFF.

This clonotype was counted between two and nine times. The CDR3 protein is CASSGRGTGVQETQYF. The CDR3 coding sequence is TGTGCCAGCAGCGGTCGTGGGACAGGGGTCCAAGAGACCCAGTACTTC. This chain links TRBV28 with TRBJ2-5; 10 nucleotides line up with TRBD1. V gave up 6 bases and J gave up 1 base; unmatched junction bases: 8. The CDR3 totals 16 residues. Per the germline V gene, CDR1 is MDHEN and CDR2 is SYDVKM.

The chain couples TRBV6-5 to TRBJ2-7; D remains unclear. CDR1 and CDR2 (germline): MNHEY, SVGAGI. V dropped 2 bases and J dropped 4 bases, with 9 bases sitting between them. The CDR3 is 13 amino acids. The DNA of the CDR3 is TGTGCCAGCAGTTACATAACAGTTTACGAGCAGTACTTC. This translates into CASSYITVYEQYF.

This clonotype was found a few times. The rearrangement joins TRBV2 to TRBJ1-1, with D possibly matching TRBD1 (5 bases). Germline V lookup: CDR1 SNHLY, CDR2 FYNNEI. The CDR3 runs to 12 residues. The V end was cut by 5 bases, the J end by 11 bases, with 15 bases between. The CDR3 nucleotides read TGTGCCAGCAGTTCCGCGGGGGTGGGGGCTTTCTTT. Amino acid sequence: CASSSAGVGAFF.

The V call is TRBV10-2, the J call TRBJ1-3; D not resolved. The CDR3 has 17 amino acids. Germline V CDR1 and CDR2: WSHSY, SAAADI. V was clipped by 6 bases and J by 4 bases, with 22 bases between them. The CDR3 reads CASSLTSARAGGNTIYF. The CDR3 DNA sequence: TGCGCCAGCAGCCTTACGAGTGCGAGGGCAGGAGGAAACACCATATATTTT.